A single TCR beta chain is shown here with its context. The sample holds many counts of this clonotype. It lacks a known antigen. No much larger clone exists at a distance of one base, and base qualities are not known. The CDR3 measures 16 amino acids from cysteine to phenylalanine. Solely the CDR3 DNA is kept, with 48 bases framed from the first base. V ends up 0 bases short and J 1 base short, with an unmatched junction base count of 4. CDR1 and CDR2, looked up from the germline V gene, are MGHRA and YSYEKL. Taken with the paper, the label for time point translates to: patch test 1, 2 weeks after DPC sensitization. The treatment or condition label, read with the paper, signifies: therapeutic diphenylcyclopropenone sensitization with weekly scalp DPC. Blood at each patch-test visit was drawn before the patch test was applied. Patients were considered eligible if aged 18 to 70, diagnosed with alopecia and deemed suitable for DPC therapy, and patients were excluded if pregnant. Unfractionated whole blood was collected in Tempus Blood RNA tubes, and total RNA was extracted from that blood.

The library came from RACE. The instrument was a NextSeq 500. During library preparation, unique molecular identifiers were attached to individual cDNA molecules so that TCRs could be counted quantitatively and reproducibly. For every blood RNA sample, sequencing covered both the TCR alpha and TCR beta chains. The study's processing was this. Samples had a median of roughly 98,000 TCRs, with a range from 23,224 to 690,600. The Decombinator software suite was used to annotate V, J and CDR3 in the TCR reads. Every sample was subsampled to the same number of TCRs (28,000) for the PS versus PT1 abundance plots. Expanded TCRs were defined as absent before sensitization and observed at least eight times at the 2-week time point. TCRdb took the public reads, trimmed them with fastp at Q25, ran MiXCR for clone calling and kept in-frame beta chains. Each record represents a unique CDR3 protein, reported with the most common genes and DNA among its rows. The V and J calls follow TCRdb's processing rather than the paper's. This sample comprises around 380,000 distinct CDR3 sequences, approximately 4.4% of them detected only once. The ten biggest clones cover approximately 2.1% of the sample.

This sample is drawn from a study of human T cells and chemical hapten exposure (dated by TCRdb to the early 2020s). For the wider study: For sensitization, 2% DPC in acetone was applied to a roughly 2 cm by roughly 2 cm area of upper inner arm skin. The libraries were sequenced as a pool, and the TCR yield per sample differed mostly because of small variations in library volumes within the pool. Patch tests used Finn chambers with 0.01% DPC on the upper back, scored after 6 days by International Contact Dermatitis Research Group standards. The patient cohort, mostly female, included alopecia areata with under or over 50% scalp involvement, alopecia totalis and alopecia universalis. Blood samples were taken from patients before sensitization (week 0) and then at 2, 6 and about 24 weeks after DPC sensitization. Patients additionally received weekly therapeutic DPC doses to the scalp throughout the roughly 26-week study period. Blood for TCR sequencing was provided by twenty-nine alopecia patients at one to four time points (pre-sensitization, 2, 6 and 24 weeks). The study tracked peripheral blood TCR repertoire changes in vivo during primary and secondary sensitization to the hapten diphenylcyclopropenone (DPC) in alopecia patients. The investigation overall reported the following: Repeated subsampling changed both the strength of the expansion versus patch-test correlation and the threshold at which that correlation became significant. Because every patient had alopecia, a presumed autoimmune disease, the patients' immune response might differ from that of healthy individuals. The number of PT1 expanded TCRs positively correlated with patch test score, significant at thresholds 8, 16 and 32 but not 4. Expanded TCRs formed significantly more large CDR3 similarity clusters than pre-sensitization or healthy control sets, consistent with antigen-driven responses. DPC sensitization did not change how many TCRs were above 1 in 1000 frequency, and no evidence was found of alterations in global repertoire structure.

The chain joins TRBV4-1 to TRBJ2-7; the junction holds 9 bases that match TRBD1. The input for sequencing was whole blood, taken in connection with sensitization to the hapten diphenylcyclopropenone (DPC). The origin of this receptor is a woman aged 45-65 years with alopecia areata. Some clones in this sample may be carry-over from other donors' samples. The CDR3 here reads CASSQDRGQGSYEQYF. DNA sequence: TGCGCCAGCAGCCAAGATAGGGGACAGGGATCCTACGAGCAGTACTTC.